One and the same sample provided the 21 T cell receptor beta chains below, sequenced in a study of T cells in localized non-small cell lung cancer. Measured with immunoSEQ multiplex PCR; TCRdb has only the in-frame clones, and not every one. Of around 41,000 clones listed, almost 90% were seen once; the top ten hold roughly 2.5%. The specimen comprised peripheral blood, sampled before any cancer treatment. The receptors stem from a female donor over 55 with stage I squamous cell lung carcinoma.

The CDR3 coding sequence is TGTGCCAGCAGCTCTGCCCGGGCTAGCGGGAGGGATGAGCAGTTCTTC. Translated, it gives CASSSARASGRDEQFF. V is TRBV7-6 and J is TRBJ2-1; 12 nucleotides match TRBD2. Germline CDR1 is SGHVS and CDR2 is FNYEAQ. The CDR3 loop spans 16 amino acids. V trimming: 4 bases; J trimming: 8 bases; junction bases outside the gene matches: 9. The full variable domain, rest sourced from reference TRBV7-6 and TRBJ2-1, is GAGVSQSPRYKVTKRGQDVALRCDPISGHVSLYWYRQALGQGPEFLTYFNYEAQQDKSGLPNDRFSAERPEGSISTLTIQRTEQRDSAMYRCASSSARASGRDEQFFGPGTRLTVL.

V is TRBV7-2 and J is TRBJ2-1; tentatively, D is TRBD2 (5 bases). V was trimmed by 3 bases and J by 0 bases, leaving 12 bases between them. The V gene's germline CDR1 is SGHTA and CDR2 FQGNSA. CDR3 length: 16 residues. The CDR3 DNA sequence: TGTGCCAGCAGCTTGGTGGCGCGGGCCTCCTACAATGAGCAGTTCTTC. Protein product: CASSLVARASYNEQFF.

This sequence joins TRBV27 and TRBJ2-1, with 14 nucleotides matching TRBD2. Germline V CDR1 and CDR2: MNHEY, SMNVEV (reference sequence). The CDR3 sequence is 18 residues long. V lost 8 bases and J lost 8; bases outside the gene matches: 17. The CDR3 sequence is CASATPRLAGGGGYEQFF. Here the CDR3 DNA reads TGTGCCAGCGCCACCCCGAGACTAGCGGGAGGGGGGGGCTATGAGCAGTTCTTC.

CDR3 DNA sequence: TGTGCCAGCAGTACCGAGAGGGAGCAGTTCTTC. Its translation is CASSTEREQFF. The rearrangement uses TRBV27 and TRBJ2-1; no reliable D call. The germline V and J ends were trimmed by 5 bases and 10 bases, with 9 bases remaining between them. The CDR3 runs 11 residues. Germline CDR1 and CDR2: MNHEY and SMNVEV (reference sequence).

The chain has TRBV7-8 and TRBJ1-1; D is possibly TRBD1 (5 bases). V lost 7 bases and J lost 1, with 13 bases in between. Germline lookup yields CDR1 SGHVS and CDR2 FQNEAQ. CDR3 length: 14 amino acids. The CDR3 DNA is TGTGCCAGCAACCCACGGCAGGGGAACACTGAAGCTTTCTTT. This sequence encodes CASNPRQGNTEAFF.

The chain carries TRBV19 and TRBJ2-2; a possible D gene is TRBD2 (6 bases). Per the germline V gene, CDR1 is LNHDA and CDR2 is SQIVND (reference sequence). The CDR3 covers 16 residues. Deletions cut 8 bases from V and 4 bases from J, with 20 bases between. In DNA, the CDR3 is TGTGCCAGTGAAAAACAATCGGGACTCCTCACCGGGGAGCTGTTTTTT. Its translation is CASEKQSGLLTGELFF.

V gene TRBV19 combines with J gene TRBJ2-1; TRBD2 matches at 15 bases. V lost 4 bases to trimming and J lost 9 bases; unmatched junction nucleotides: 7. The CDR3 is made up of 16 amino acids. CDR1 LNHDA and CDR2 SQIVND come from the germline V gene (reference sequence). CDR3 nucleotide sequence: TGTGCCAGTAGTACCTGGACTAGCGGGAGGGATAGTGAGCAGTTCTTC. Translating gives CASSTWTSGRDSEQFF.

The V call is TRBV15, the J call TRBJ2-7; D assignment may be TRBD1 or TRBD2 (5 bases each). The CDR3 is made up of 16 amino acids. Germline V lookup: CDR1 LNHNV, CDR2 YYDKDF (reference sequence). The ends were cut back, 3 bases at V and 2 bases at J, with 17 bases in the middle. The CDR3 protein is CATSSKFLQGAYEQYF. The CDR3 DNA reads TGTGCCACCAGCAGCAAGTTCCTCCAGGGAGCCTACGAGCAGTACTTC.

The V and J genes are TRBV14 and TRBJ2-3, with 8 bases matching TRBD2. The V segment lost 4 bases and the J segment 4 bases; nucleotides outside the gene matches: 7. The CDR3 runs 15 residues. Germline assignment: CDR1 SGHDN and CDR2 FVKESK. The CDR3 loop reads CASSRNRAGADTQYF. CDR3 bases: TGTGCCAGCAGCCGAAATCGAGCGGGAGCAGATACGCAGTATTTT.

This sequence joins TRBV9 and TRBJ2-7, with 11 bases fitting TRBD2. V lost 4 bases and J lost 1; bases outside the gene matches: 7. Germline CDR1 reads SGDLS; CDR2 reads YYNGEE. This CDR3 is built from 16 residues. The CDR3 DNA reads TGTGCCAGCAGCTCCACTAGCGGGAGTGTTTCCTACGAGCAGTACTTC. Amino acid sequence: CASSSTSGSVSYEQYF.

The rearrangement joins TRBV4-3 to TRBJ2-5, with D possibly being TRBD1 (5 bases). V lost 3 bases to trimming and J lost 2 bases, with 10 bases between them. Germline V gene data show CDR1 as LGHNA and CDR2 as YSLEER. There are 14 residues in the CDR3. The CDR3 DNA sequence: TGCGCCAGCAGCCAGACGGCAGGGCAAGAGACCCAGTACTTC. Translating it yields CASSQTAGQETQYF.

The chain combines TRBV5-6 with TRBJ2-1, with 9 positions matching TRBD1. The CDR3 spans 17 residues. V dropped 4 bases and J dropped 7; count of bases not matched to a gene: 15. From germline, CDR1 is SGHDT and CDR2 YYEEEE. The DNA of the CDR3 is TGTGCCAGCAGCACTTCGGCCGTACAGGGGGCAAAAAATGAGCAGTTCTTC. Translating gives CASSTSAVQGAKNEQFF.

This chain uses TRBV11-3 with TRBJ2-5; a possible D gene is TRBD2 (6 bases). Per germline, CDR1 SGHNT and CDR2 YENEEA. CDR3 size: 15 residues. V was shortened by 3 bases and J by 1 base, with 12 bases between the two germline ends. The CDR3 DNA is TGTGCCAGCAGCTTGCCTAGCGAGAGCCAAGAGACCCAGTACTTC. Its protein product is CASSLPSESQETQYF.

The rearrangement links TRBV19 to TRBJ2-1; no definite D call. The germline V gene encodes CDR1 LNHDA and CDR2 SQIVND (reference sequence). The CDR3 has 15 amino acids. The germline V and J ends were trimmed by 1 base and 0 bases, with 7 bases remaining between them. This CDR3 is CASSIGASSYNEQFF. The CDR3 DNA reads TGTGCCAGTAGTATAGGAGCGAGCTCCTACAATGAGCAGTTCTTC.

The V and J genes are TRBV10-1 and TRBJ2-2; D is unresolved. Germline loops: CDR1 WNHNN, CDR2 SYGVQD (reference sequence). The length of the CDR3 is 12 residues. CDR3 residues: CATKGSGGELFF. The CDR3 nucleotides read TGCGCTACCAAAGGGTCAGGCGGGGAGCTGTTTTTT.

This sequence joins TRBV7-2 and TRBJ2-5, with 7 bases that match TRBD1. The DNA end lines up better with TRBJ2-7; the J call may be wrong. This CDR3 region has 14 residues. Germline CDR1 is SGHTA and CDR2 is FQGNSA. CDR3 region: CASSLRTGDYEQYF. The CDR3 DNA is TGTGCCAGCAGCTTAAGGACAGGCGACTACGAGCAGTACTTC.

The CDR3 DNA sequence: TGTGCCTGGAGCGAAAGCGGGAGGACCTACGAGCAGTACTTC. Protein product: CAWSESGRTYEQYF. This chain connects TRBV30 to TRBJ2-7, with 9 bases aligning to TRBD2. V was pared by 3 bases and J by 2 bases, with 5 bases of the junction left unmatched. The germline gives CDR1 GTSNPN, CDR2 SVGIG (reference sequence). This CDR3 is 14 amino acids long.

Written as DNA, the CDR3 is TGTGCCAGCAGCAAAGTTGGGTCCGTCTTAAACACCGGGGAGCTGTTTTTT. This translates into CASSKVGSVLNTGELFF. The rearrangement joins TRBV21-1 to TRBJ2-2. TRBV21-1 is a known pseudogene. The CDR3 length is 17 residues.

The V and J genes are TRBV5-1 and TRBJ2-7; D uncertain. The CDR3 has 13 residues. CDR1 is SGHRS and CDR2 is YFSETQ in the germline V gene. Trimming took off 0 bases at V and 0 bases at J, with 4 bases between the two ends. The CDR3 DNA follows: TGCGCCAGCAGCTTGGACGGCTCCTACGAGCAGTACTTC. Translating it yields CASSLDGSYEQYF.

V is TRBV19 and J is TRBJ2-2; TRBD1 matches at 8 bases. Germline V gives CDR1 LNHDA, CDR2 SQIVND (reference sequence). This CDR3 region has 14 residues. The trim removed 10 bases at V and 0 bases at J, leaving 4 bases unmatched. The DNA for the CDR3 is TGTGCCACCCAGACAGGGGCGAACACCGGGGAGCTGTTTTTT. Its translation is CATQTGANTGELFF.

V gene TRBV7-9 combines with J gene TRBJ2-7; 10 nucleotides agree with TRBD1. V gave up 2 bases and J gave up 0 bases; unmatched junction bases: 7. The CDR3 length is 17 residues. CDR1 and CDR2 (germline): SEHNR, FQNEAQ (reference sequence). CDR3 in DNA: TGTGCCAGCAGCTTAAACCCCGGGACAGGGGACTCCTACGAGCAGTACTTC. Protein sequence: CASSLNPGTGDSYEQYF.